The clone carrying this TCR beta chain has just a few counts. It was with a sample-barcoded 5' primer and a J-beta primer mix that a second PCR of roughly 7 to 12 cycles was run. One entry per CDR3 protein, called by TCRdb with MiXCR from the 5' RACE reads. Found here are approximately 1.5 million distinct CDR3 sequences, around 35% of them singletons; the top ten hold about 11%. Per-sample PBMC isolation yielded at least 6.5 million cells. The data derive from a study of blood T cells in healthy people across ages. The germline CDR1 and CDR2 sequences are SEHNR and FQNEAQ (reference sequence). The CDR3 covers 14 residues. Trimming shortened V by 1 base and J by 8 bases, and 14 bases separated the two germline ends.

The gene calls are TRBV7-9 and TRBJ1-2; possibly TRBD1 for D (5 bases). The source is a woman aged 30 to 39 in good health. Specimen: blood. The CDR3 nucleotides are TGTGCCAGCAGCTTAGTTCAGGGTTCAAGAGGCTACACCTTC. Translated, it gives CASSLVQGSRGYTF. The full variable domain, its missing parts supplied by reference TRBV7-9 and TRBJ1-2, is DTGVSQNPRHKITKRGQNVTFRCDPISEHNRLYWYRQTLGQGPEFLTYFQNEAQLEKSRLLSDRFSAERPKGSFSTLEIQRTEQGDSAMYLCASSLVQGSRGYTFGSGTRLTVV.